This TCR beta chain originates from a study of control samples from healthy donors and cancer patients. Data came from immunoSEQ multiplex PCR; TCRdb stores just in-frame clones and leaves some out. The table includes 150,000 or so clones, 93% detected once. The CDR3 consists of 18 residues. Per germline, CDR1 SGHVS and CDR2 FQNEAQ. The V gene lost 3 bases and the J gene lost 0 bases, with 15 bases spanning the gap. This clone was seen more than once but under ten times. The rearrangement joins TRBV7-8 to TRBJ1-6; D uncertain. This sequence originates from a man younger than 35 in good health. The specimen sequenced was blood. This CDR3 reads CASSFPAPVSSYNSPLHF. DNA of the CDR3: TGTGCCAGCAGCTTTCCAGCTCCTGTGAGCTCCTATAATTCACCCCTCCACTTT.